Each of the 12 T cell receptor beta chains below was sequenced from the same sample in a study of blood T cells in healthy people across ages. A second PCR, run for roughly 7 to 12 cycles, used a sample-barcoded 5' primer plus a J-beta primer mix. MiXCR, run by TCRdb on the 5' RACE reads, gives a single entry per CDR3 protein. The sample contains around 710,000 distinct CDR3 sequences, roughly two fifths of which appear only once. Sequencing was performed on blood. Source of these receptors: a woman aged 55-69 years in good health.

This clonotype was counted at least ten times. CDR3 amino acids: CASSLTSGRYEQYF. In nucleotides, the CDR3 is TGTGCCAGCAGCCTGACTAGCGGGAGATACGAGCAGTACTTC. This chain connects TRBV3-1 to TRBJ2-7, with TRBD2 matching 12 bases. Losses at the gene ends were 4 bases for V and 4 bases for J; bases not matched to a gene: 2. CDR1 and CDR2 from the germline V gene are LGHDT and YNNKEL (reference sequence). CDR3 size: 14 residues.

This clonotype has a count of ten or more. This sequence joins TRBV7-2 and TRBJ2-5; D not resolved. Germline CDR1 reads SGHTA; CDR2 reads FQGNSA. The CDR3 extends over 14 amino acids. Trimming shortened V by 0 bases and J by 2 bases, and 7 bases separated the two germline ends. The CDR3 reads CASSLAGRQETQYF. The CDR3 DNA is TGTGCCAGCAGCTTAGCCGGCAGGCAAGAGACCCAGTACTTC.

The gene calls are TRBV7-2 and TRBJ1-1, with TRBD1 identical over 9 bases. There are 10 residues in the CDR3. Germline V gene sequence: CDR1 SGHTA, CDR2 FQGNSA. V lost 10 bases to trimming and J lost 12 bases; unmatched junction nucleotides: 6. Here the CDR3 reads CAIYDRGTFF. The CDR3 bases are TGTGCCATTTATGACAGGGGGACTTTCTTT.

J is TRBJ1-2 and V is TRBV7-8; D uncertain. V lost 0 bases and J 2 bases, leaving 7 bases between the germline ends. Germline V CDR1 and CDR2: SGHVS, FQNEAQ. The CDR3 covers 14 residues. Written as DNA, the CDR3 is TGTGCCAGCAGCTTAGCGCGGGAGAACTATGGCTACACCTTC. Residues: CASSLARENYGYTF.

This chain joins TRBV9 and TRBJ2-3, with D possibly matching TRBD2 (6 bases). V was clipped by 0 bases and J by 6 bases, with 11 bases between them. The CDR3 runs to 14 residues. Germline V gene sequence: CDR1 SGDLS, CDR2 YYNGEE. The DNA for the CDR3 is TGTGCCAGCAGCGTAGCCGGGAGAGGGGATACGCAGTATTTT. As protein: CASSVAGRGDTQYF.

At least ten counts were recorded for this clonotype. In nucleotides, the CDR3 is TGTGCCAGCAGCCCCGATGAGGGCGGGGAGCAGTACTTC. Amino acids: CASSPDEGGEQYF. V gene TRBV3-1 combines with J gene TRBJ2-5; D might be TRBD2 (6 bases). Germline V gene data show CDR1 as LGHDT and CDR2 as YNNKEL (reference sequence). V was pared by 4 bases and J by 11 bases, with 17 bases between. This CDR3 contains 13 residues.

This clonotype has a count of ten or more. The chain combines TRBV29-1 with TRBJ2-1; 14 positions match TRBD2. The V gene's germline CDR1 is SQVTM and CDR2 ANQGSEA. Trimming cost V 8 bases and J 7 bases; bases outside gene matches: 4. The CDR3 contains 13 residues. The CDR3 nucleotides are TGCAGCTTGGGACTAGCGGGAGAGAATGAGCAGTTCTTC. It specifies CSLGLAGENEQFF.

This clonotype was seen at least ten times. The V call is TRBV7-2, the J call TRBJ2-3; TRBD2 matches at 7 bases. Looked up from germline, CDR1 is SGHTA and CDR2 is FQGNSA. The CDR3 has 15 residues. The ends lost 2 bases at V and 2 bases at J; junction bases unmatched: 4. CDR3 nucleotide sequence: TGTGCCAGCAGCTTATGGGGGGGAAACACAGATACGCAGTATTTT. It translates to CASSLWGGNTDTQYF.

V and J are TRBV20-1 and TRBJ1-1; D perhaps matches TRBD1 (6 bases). Germline loops: CDR1 DFQATT, CDR2 SNEGSKA (reference sequence). V lost 6 bases and J lost 3, with 17 bases in between. This CDR3 spans 14 amino acids. The DNA of the CDR3 is TGCAGTGCCCCTTCACAGGGCGCGGACACTGAAGCTTTCTTT. Translation gives CSAPSQGADTEAFF.

The chain recombines TRBV5-1 with TRBJ2-5, with D possibly being TRBD1 or TRBD2 (6 bases each). CDR1 SGHRS and CDR2 YFSETQ come from the germline V gene. This CDR3 has 16 amino acids. V dropped 0 bases and J dropped 5 bases, with 17 bases sitting between them. CDR3 sequence: CASSLAPTSQGETQYF. For the CDR3, the DNA is TGCGCCAGCAGCTTGGCCCCCACTAGCCAGGGGGAGACCCAGTACTTC.

The chain uses TRBV19 and TRBJ2-1, with D possibly being TRBD2 (5 bases). The CDR3 is made up of 15 amino acids. Trimming shortened V by 1 base and J by 0 bases, and 7 bases separated the two germline ends. CDR1 is LNHDA, CDR2 SQIVND, per germline (reference sequence). CDR3 DNA: TGTGCCAGTAGTATAGGCGGGTACTCCTACAATGAGCAGTTCTTC. Residues: CASSIGGYSYNEQFF.

This clonotype has a handful of counts. The V and J genes are TRBV5-1 and TRBJ2-1; D remains ambiguous. Trimming took 0 bases from V and 10 from J, leaving 11 bases between them. The CDR3 covers 13 residues. Germline CDR1 and CDR2: SGHRS and YFSETQ. Here the CDR3 reads CASSLVADREQFF. CDR3 bases: TGCGCCAGCAGCTTGGTGGCGGATCGGGAGCAGTTCTTC.